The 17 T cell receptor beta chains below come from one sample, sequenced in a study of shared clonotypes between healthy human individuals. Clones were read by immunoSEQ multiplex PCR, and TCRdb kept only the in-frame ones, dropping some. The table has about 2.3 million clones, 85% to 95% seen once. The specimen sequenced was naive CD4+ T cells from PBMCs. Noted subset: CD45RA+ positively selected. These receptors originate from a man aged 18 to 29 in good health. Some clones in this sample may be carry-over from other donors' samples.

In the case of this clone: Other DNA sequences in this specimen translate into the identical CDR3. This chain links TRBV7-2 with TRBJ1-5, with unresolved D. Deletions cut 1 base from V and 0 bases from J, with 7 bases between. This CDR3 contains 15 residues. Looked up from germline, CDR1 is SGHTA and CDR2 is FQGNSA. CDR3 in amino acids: CASSLVGYSNQPQHF. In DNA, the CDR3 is TGTGCCAGCAGCTTAGTAGGTTATAGCAATCAGCCCCAGCATTTT.

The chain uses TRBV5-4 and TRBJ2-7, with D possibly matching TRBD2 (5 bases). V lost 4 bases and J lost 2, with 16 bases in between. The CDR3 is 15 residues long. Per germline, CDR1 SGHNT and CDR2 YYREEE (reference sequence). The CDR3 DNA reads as TGTGCCAGCAGCGAAACTAAGCGGAGAACCTACGAGCAGTACTTC. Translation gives CASSETKRRTYEQYF.

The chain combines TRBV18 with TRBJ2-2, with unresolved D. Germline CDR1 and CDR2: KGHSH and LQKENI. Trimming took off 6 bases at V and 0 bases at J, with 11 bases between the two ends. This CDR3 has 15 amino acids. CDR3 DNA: TGTGCCAGCTCCGTCGGTACTTCGAACACCGGGGAGCTGTTTTTT. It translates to CASSVGTSNTGELFF. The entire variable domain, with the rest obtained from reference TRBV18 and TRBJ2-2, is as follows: NAGVMQNPRHLVRRRGQEARLRCSPMKGHSHVYWYRQLPEEGLKFMVYLQKENIIDESGMPKERFSAEFPKEGPSILRIQQVVRGDSAAYFCASSVGTSNTGELFFGEGSRLTVL.

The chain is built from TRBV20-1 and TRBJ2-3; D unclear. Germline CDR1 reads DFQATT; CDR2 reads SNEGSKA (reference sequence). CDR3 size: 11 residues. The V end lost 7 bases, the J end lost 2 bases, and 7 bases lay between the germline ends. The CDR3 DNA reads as TGCAGTGGTCAGCACACAGATACGCAGTATTTT. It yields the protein CSGQHTDTQYF.

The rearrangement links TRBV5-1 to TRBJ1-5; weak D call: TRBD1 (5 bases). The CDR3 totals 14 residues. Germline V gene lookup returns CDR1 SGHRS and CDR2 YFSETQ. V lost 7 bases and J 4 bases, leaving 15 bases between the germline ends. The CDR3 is CASRVDSGNQPQHF. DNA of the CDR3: TGCGCCAGCCGGGTTGACTCAGGGAATCAGCCCCAGCATTTT.

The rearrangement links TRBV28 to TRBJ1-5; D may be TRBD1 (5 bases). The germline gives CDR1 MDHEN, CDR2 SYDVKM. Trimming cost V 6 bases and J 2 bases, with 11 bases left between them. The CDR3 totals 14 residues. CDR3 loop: CASSAGNRNQPQHF. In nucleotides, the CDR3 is TGTGCCAGCAGCGCAGGGAATCGCAATCAGCCCCAGCATTTT.

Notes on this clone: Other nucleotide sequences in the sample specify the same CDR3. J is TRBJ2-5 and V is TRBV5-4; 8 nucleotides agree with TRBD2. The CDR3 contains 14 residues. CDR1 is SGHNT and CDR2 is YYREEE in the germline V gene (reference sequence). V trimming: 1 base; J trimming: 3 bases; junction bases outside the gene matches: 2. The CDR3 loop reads CASSLSGSEETQYF. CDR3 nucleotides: TGTGCCAGCAGCTTGAGCGGGAGTGAAGAGACCCAGTACTTC. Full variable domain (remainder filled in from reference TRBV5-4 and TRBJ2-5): ETGVTQSPTHLIKTRGQQVTLRCSSQSGHNTVSWYQQALGQGPQFIFQYYREEENGRGNFPPRFSGLQFPNYSSELNVNALELDDSALYLCASSLSGSEETQYFGPGTRLLVL.

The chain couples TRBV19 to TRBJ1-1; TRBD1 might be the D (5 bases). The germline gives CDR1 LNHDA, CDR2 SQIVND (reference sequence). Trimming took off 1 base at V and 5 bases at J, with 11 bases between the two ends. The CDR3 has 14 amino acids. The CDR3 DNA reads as TGTGCCAGTAGTATAGGGATGGGACGGACTGAAGCTTTCTTT. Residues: CASSIGMGRTEAFF.

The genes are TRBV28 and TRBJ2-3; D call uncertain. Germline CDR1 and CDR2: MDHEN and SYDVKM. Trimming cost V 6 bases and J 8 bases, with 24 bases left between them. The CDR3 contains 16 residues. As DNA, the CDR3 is TGTGCCAGCAGACTGATGAGAATCCGTGATTCCGGTACGCAGTATTTT. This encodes CASRLMRIRDSGTQYF.

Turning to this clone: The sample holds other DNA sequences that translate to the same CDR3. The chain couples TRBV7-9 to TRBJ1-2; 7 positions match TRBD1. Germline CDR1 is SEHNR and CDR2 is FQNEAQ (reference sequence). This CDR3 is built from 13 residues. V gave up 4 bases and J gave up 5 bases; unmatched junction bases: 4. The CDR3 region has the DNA TGTGCCAGCAGCTACGGGACAGCATATGGCTACACCTTC. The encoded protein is CASSYGTAYGYTF.

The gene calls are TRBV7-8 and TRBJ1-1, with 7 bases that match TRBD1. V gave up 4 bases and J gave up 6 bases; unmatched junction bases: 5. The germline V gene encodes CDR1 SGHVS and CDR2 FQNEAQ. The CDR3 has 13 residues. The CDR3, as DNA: TGTGCCAGCAGCTCGCAGGGGACAGCTGAAGCTTTCTTT. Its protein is CASSSQGTAEAFF.

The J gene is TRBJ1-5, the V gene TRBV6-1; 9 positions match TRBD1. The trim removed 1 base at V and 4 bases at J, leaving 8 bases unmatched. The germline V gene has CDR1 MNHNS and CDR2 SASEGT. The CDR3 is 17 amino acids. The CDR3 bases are TGTGCCAGCAGTGAAGAGGGGACAGGGAGGAGAAATCAGCCCCAGCATTTT. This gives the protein CASSEEGTGRRNQPQHF.

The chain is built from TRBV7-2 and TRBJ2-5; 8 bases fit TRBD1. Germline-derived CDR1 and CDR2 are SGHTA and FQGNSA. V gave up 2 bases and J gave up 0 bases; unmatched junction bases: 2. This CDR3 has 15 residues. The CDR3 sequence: CASSLTGGNQETQYF. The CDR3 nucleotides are TGTGCCAGCAGCTTAACAGGGGGGAACCAAGAGACCCAGTACTTC.

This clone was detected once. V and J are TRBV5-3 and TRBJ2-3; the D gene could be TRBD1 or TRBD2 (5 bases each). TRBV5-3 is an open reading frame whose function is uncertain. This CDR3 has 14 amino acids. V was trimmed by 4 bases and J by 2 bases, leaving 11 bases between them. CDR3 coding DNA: TGTGCCAGAAGCCGTGGGGGAACCACAGATACGCAGTATTTT. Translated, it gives CARSRGGTTDTQYF.

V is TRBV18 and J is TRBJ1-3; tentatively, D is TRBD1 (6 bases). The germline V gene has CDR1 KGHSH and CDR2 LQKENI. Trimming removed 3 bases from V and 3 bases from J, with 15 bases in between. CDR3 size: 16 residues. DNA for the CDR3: TGTGCCAGCTCACCGGCACTCGGGACACGTGGAAACACCATATATTTT. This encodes CASSPALGTRGNTIYF.

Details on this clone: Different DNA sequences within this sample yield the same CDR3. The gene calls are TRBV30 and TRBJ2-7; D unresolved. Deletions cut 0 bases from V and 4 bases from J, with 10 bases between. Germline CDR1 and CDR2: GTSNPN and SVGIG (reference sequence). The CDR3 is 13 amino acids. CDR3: CAWSVLPEYEQYF. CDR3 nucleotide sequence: TGTGCCTGGAGTGTACTGCCAGAGTACGAGCAGTACTTC. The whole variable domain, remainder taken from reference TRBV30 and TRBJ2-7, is SQTIHQWPATLVQPVGSPLSLECTVEGTSNPNLYWYRQAAGRGLQLLFYSVGIGQISSEVPQNLSASRPQDRQFILSSKKLLLSDSGFYLCAWSVLPEYEQYFGPGTRLTVT.

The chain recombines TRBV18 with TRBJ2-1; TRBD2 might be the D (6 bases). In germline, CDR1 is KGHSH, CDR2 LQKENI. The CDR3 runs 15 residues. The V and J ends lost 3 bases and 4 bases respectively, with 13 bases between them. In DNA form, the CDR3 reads TGTGCCAGCTCACCGGGGGAGGCAAAGTACAATGAGCAGTTCTTC. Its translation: CASSPGEAKYNEQFF.